Included here is one T cell receptor (beta chain) sequence, with context. As yet, its antigen is unknown. This CDR3 is 13 amino acids long. V dropped 5 bases and J dropped 6; count of bases not matched to a gene: 6. Germline V gene lookup returns CDR1 SSHAT and CDR2 FNYEAQ (reference sequence). The data originate from a study of cytomegalovirus exposure and HLA in healthy donors. General study results and limits: The study labeled roughly 160 TCR beta chains cytomegalovirus-associated. Testing in vitro showed a few CMV-associated chains specific for CMV antigens. Per published accounts, TCR beta sequences correctly predicted the HLA-A and HLA-B alleles of most subjects. Earlier analysis found most TCR beta V segments productive about 87% or about 30% of the time.

With 60 Vbeta and 13 Jbeta primers, the PCR was carried out. TCRdb's table, derived via immunoSEQ multiplex PCR, lists solely in-frame clones and lacks some. The sample includes some 190,000 clones, roughly 80% seen only once; the top ten take less than 2.5%. Sequenced sample: PBMCs. The chain links TRBV7-7 to TRBJ2-7, with 8 bases lining up with TRBD2. The clonotype comes from a male donor in good health and CMV-seronegative. The CDR3 DNA follows: TGTGCCAGCAGCCCTGGACTAGCAGGCGAGCAGTACTTC. Protein: CASSPGLAGEQYF.